What follows are 9 T cell receptor beta chains derived from one specimen sequenced in a study of blood T cells in healthy people across ages. Sample-barcoded 5' priming and a J-beta primer mix drove a second PCR of roughly 7 to 11 cycles. TCRdb re-analysed the 5' RACE reads in MiXCR, keeping a single row per CDR3 protein. This table has approximately 2,000,000 distinct CDR3 sequences, 30% to 40% appearing once. The source material was blood. Every receptor here comes from a human donor in good health.

This clonotype was detected only a few times. The chain employs TRBV7-2 and TRBJ2-1; 10 bases match TRBD1. V lost 4 bases to trimming and J lost 8 bases; unmatched junction nucleotides: 14. This CDR3 contains 17 residues. Germline loops: CDR1 SGHTA, CDR2 FQGNSA. The chain's CDR3 is CASSSNRGQGRPDEQFF. The DNA for the CDR3 is TGTGCCAGCAGCTCTAATAGGGGACAGGGGAGGCCGGATGAGCAGTTCTTC.

Only a few counts were recorded for this clonotype. The V call is TRBV6-6, the J call TRBJ2-7; D might be TRBD2 (6 bases). The germline gives CDR1 MNHNY, CDR2 SVGAGI (reference sequence). V lost 2 bases and J 1 base, leaving 9 bases between the germline ends. This CDR3 contains 14 residues. CDR3 bases: TGTGCCAGCAGTTACGCTAGCGTATCCTACGAGCAGTACTTC. It is translated as CASSYASVSYEQYF.

Notes on this clonotype: This is likely a read error, given that the CDR3 carries no conserved phenylalanine or tryptophan at its end. V is TRBV9 and J is TRBJ1-1; 9 nucleotides match TRBD1. This CDR3 has 15 amino acids. Germline assignment: CDR1 SGDLS and CDR2 YYNGEE. Losses at the gene ends were 4 bases for V and 1 base for J; bases not matched to a gene: 5. CDR3 in DNA: TGTGCCAGCAGCTTTGGGACAGGGTCGAACACTGAAGCTTTCCTT. Translating gives CASSFGTGSNTEAFL.

V and J are TRBV6-2 or TRBV6-3 and TRBJ1-2; a possible D gene is TRBD1 (5 bases). The V gene lost 5 bases and the J gene lost 8 bases, with 21 bases spanning the gap. This CDR3 has 15 residues. Germline CDR1 is MNHEY and CDR2 is SVGEGT. The CDR3 loop reads CASSKRDRRGSGYTF. CDR3 nucleotide sequence: TGTGCCAGCAGTAAAAGGGACCGGCGAGGGTCCGGCTACACCTTC.

As concerns this clonotype: It may be a read error: a sequence one base away is much more abundant. The chain employs TRBV6-2 or TRBV6-3 and TRBJ1-5, with TRBD1 as a possible D gene (5 bases). CDR1 and CDR2 from the germline V gene are MNHEY and SVGEGT. This CDR3 contains 13 residues. Trimming took off 9 bases at V and 7 bases at J, with 16 bases between the two ends. The CDR3 protein is CARSRASLQPQHF. The CDR3 DNA sequence: TGTGCCAGGTCCAGGGCCAGTCTCCAGCCCCAGCATTTT.

This chain links TRBV7-2 with TRBJ1-2, with a weak D call TRBD1 (5 bases). V shed 5 bases and J shed 10 bases, with 29 bases lying between them. CDR1 is SGHTA and CDR2 is FQGNSA in the germline V gene. The CDR3 contains 17 residues. The CDR3 bases are TGTGCCAGCAGCCCCGGTGGGATTCAGGGCGTTCTTTTGGACTACACCTTC. Encoded protein: CASSPGGIQGVLLDYTF.

This clonotype was observed a handful of times. V is TRBV7-8 and J is TRBJ1-2, with D maybe TRBD1 (6 bases). Trimming removed 0 bases at V and 8 bases at J, with 16 bases between. CDR1 is SGHVS and CDR2 is FQNEAQ in the germline V gene. The CDR3 runs 15 residues. The CDR3 loop is CASSLALSGAEGYTF. The CDR3, as DNA: TGTGCCAGCAGCTTAGCGCTATCGGGGGCCGAGGGCTACACCTTC.

The chain joins TRBV21-1 to TRBJ2-4. The J call may be wrong; the DNA end is better matched by TRBJ2-7. TRBV21-1 is a pseudogene locus. The CDR3 covers 16 residues. CDR3 amino acids: CASSNVCRLMPIEQYF. In nucleotides, the CDR3 is TGTGCCAGCAGCAATGTTTGCCGGTTAATGCCAATCGAGCAGTACTTC.

Ten or more counts support this clonotype. The rearrangement joins TRBV12-3 or TRBV12-4 to TRBJ2-1; TRBD1 agrees at 8 bases. CDR3 length: 13 amino acids. The V and J ends lost 0 bases and 15 bases, in that order; junction bases with no gene match: 7. In DNA form, the CDR3 reads TGTGCCAGCAGTTTAGCCGGACAGGGCGTGCGGTTCTTC. Protein sequence: CASSLAGQGVRFF.